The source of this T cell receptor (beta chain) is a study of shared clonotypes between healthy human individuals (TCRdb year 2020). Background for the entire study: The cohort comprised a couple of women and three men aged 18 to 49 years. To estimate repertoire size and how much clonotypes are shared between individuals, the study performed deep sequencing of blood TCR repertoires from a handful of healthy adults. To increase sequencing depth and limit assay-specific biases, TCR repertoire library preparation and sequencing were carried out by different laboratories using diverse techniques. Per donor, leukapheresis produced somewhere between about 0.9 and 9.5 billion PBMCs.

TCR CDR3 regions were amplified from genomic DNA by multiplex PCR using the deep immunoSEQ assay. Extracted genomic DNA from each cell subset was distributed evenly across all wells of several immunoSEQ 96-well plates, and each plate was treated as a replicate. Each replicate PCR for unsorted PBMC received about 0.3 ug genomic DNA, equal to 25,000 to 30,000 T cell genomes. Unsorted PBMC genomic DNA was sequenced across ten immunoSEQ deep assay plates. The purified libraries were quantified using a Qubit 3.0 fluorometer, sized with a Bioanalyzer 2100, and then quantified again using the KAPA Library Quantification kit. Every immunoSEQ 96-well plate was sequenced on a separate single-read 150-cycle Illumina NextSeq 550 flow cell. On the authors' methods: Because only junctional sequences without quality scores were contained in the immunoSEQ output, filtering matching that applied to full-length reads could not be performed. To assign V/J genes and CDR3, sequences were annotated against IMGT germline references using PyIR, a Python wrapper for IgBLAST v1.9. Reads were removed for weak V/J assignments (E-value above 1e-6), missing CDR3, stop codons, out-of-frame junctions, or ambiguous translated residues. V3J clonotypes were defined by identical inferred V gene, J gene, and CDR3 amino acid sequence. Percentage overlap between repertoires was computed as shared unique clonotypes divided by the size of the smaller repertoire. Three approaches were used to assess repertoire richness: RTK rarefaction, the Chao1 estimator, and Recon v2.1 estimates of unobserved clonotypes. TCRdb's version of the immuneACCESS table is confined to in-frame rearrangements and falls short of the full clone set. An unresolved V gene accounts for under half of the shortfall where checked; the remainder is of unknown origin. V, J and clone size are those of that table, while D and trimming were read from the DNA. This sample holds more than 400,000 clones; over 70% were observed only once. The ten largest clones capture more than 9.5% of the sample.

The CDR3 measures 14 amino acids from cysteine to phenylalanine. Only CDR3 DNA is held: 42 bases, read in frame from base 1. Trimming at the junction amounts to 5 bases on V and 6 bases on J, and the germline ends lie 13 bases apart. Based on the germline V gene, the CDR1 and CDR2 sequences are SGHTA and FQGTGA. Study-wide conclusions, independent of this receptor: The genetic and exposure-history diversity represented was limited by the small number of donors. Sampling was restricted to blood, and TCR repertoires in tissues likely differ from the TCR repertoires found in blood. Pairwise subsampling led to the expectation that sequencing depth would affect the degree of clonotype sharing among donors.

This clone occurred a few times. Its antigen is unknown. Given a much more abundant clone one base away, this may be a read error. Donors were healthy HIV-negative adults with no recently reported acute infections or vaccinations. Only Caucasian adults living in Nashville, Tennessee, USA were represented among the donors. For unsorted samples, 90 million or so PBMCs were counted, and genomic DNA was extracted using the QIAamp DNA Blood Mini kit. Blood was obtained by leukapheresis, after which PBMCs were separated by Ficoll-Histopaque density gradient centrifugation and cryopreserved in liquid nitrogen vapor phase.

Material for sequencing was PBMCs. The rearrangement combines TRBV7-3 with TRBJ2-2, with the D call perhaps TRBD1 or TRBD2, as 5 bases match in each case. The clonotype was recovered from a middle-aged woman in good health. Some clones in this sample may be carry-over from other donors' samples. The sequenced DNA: TGTGCCAGCAGCCTAGCAGGGAATCCCGGGGAGCTGTTTTTT. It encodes CASSLAGNPGELFF. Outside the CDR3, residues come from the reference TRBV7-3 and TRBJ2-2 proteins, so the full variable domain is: GAGVSQTPSNKVTEKGKYVELRCDPISGHTALYWYRQSLGQGPEFLIYFQGTGAADDSGLPNDRFFAVRPEGSVSTLKIQRTERGDSAVYLCASSLAGNPGELFFGEGSRLTVL.